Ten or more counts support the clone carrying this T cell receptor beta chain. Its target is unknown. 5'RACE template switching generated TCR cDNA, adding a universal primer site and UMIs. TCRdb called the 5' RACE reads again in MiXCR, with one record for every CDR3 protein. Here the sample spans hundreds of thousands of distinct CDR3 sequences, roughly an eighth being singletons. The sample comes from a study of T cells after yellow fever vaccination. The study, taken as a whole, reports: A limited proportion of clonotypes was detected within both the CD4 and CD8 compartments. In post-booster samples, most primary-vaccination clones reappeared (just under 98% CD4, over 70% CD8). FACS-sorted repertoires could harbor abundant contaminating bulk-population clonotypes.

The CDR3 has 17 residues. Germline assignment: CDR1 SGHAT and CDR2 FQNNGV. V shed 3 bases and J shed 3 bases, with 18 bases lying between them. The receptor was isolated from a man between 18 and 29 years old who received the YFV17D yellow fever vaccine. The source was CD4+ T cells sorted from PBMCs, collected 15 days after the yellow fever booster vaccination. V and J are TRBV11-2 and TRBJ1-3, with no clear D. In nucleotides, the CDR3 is TGTGCCAGCAGCTTGGACCCGAAAGGGCCGTATGGAAACACCATATATTTT. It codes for CASSLDPKGPYGNTIYF.